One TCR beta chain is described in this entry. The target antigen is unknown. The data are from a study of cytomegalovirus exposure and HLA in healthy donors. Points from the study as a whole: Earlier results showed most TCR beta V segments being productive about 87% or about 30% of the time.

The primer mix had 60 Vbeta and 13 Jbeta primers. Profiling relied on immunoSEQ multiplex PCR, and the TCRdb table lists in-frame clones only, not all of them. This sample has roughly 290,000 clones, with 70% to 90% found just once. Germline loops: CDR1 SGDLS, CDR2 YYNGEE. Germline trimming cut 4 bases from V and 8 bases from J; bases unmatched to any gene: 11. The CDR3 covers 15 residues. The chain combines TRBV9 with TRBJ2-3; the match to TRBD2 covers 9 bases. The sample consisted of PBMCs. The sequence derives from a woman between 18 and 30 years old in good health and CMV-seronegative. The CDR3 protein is CASSLGLAVGGTQYF. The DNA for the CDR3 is TGTGCCAGCAGCCTGGGACTAGCCGTAGGGGGTACGCAGTATTTT.